The next 21 T cell receptor beta chains were all read from a single sample in a study of blood T cell repertoires in COVID-19. Profiling relied on immunoSEQ multiplex PCR, and the TCRdb table lists in-frame clones only, not all of them. Here the sample spans 190,000 or so clones, around 80% being singletons. Source material: peripheral blood. These receptors were taken from an elderly woman with COVID-19, enrolled during active disease.

Only one count was recorded for this clone. This chain joins TRBV2 and TRBJ2-1; 7 bases map to TRBD1. The CDR3 is 15 residues long. Germline loops: CDR1 SNHLY, CDR2 FYNNEI. Trimming cost V 4 bases and J 5 bases; bases outside gene matches: 8. CDR3 protein: CASSVGRGFNNEQFF. Here the CDR3 DNA reads TGTGCCAGCAGTGTAGGCAGGGGGTTCAACAATGAGCAGTTCTTC.

This CDR3 is CSVVWGEHNEKLFF. The CDR3 nucleotides are TGCAGCGTTGTGTGGGGGGAGCATAATGAAAAACTGTTTTTT. The chain has TRBV29-1 and TRBJ1-4, with a weak D call TRBD1 (5 bases). Germline-derived CDR1 and CDR2 are SQVTM and ANQGSEA. V lost 4 bases and J 4 bases, leaving 13 bases between the germline ends. The CDR3 length is 14 residues. The entire variable domain, with the rest obtained from reference TRBV29-1 and TRBJ1-4, is as follows: SAVISQKPSRDICQRGTSLTIQCQVDSQVTMMFWYRQQPGQSLTLIATANQGSEATYESGFVIDKFPISRPNLTFSTLTVSNMSPEDSSIYLCSVVWGEHNEKLFFGSGTQLSVL.

The chain couples TRBV7-3 to TRBJ1-5; 7 nucleotides agree with TRBD1. Germline CDR1 SGHTA, CDR2 FQGTGA. The CDR3 sequence is 15 residues long. V gave up 10 bases and J gave up 7 bases; unmatched junction bases: 16. CDR3 sequence: CATDTTQGVGQPQHF. CDR3 in DNA: TGTGCCACCGATACAACGCAGGGGGTAGGGCAGCCCCAGCATTTT.

J is TRBJ1-1 and V is TRBV5-5, with 10 bases lining up with TRBD1. V lost 0 bases to trimming and J lost 5 bases; unmatched junction nucleotides: 1. There are 14 residues in the CDR3. Germline CDR1 is SGHKS and CDR2 is YYEKEE (reference sequence). CDR3 region: CASSLVGQGTEAFF. The CDR3 nucleotides read TGTGCCAGCAGCTTGGTGGGACAGGGGACTGAAGCTTTCTTT.

V is TRBV19 and J is TRBJ2-2; 15 nucleotides match TRBD2. In germline, CDR1 is LNHDA, CDR2 SQIVND (reference sequence). The ends lost 3 bases at V and 2 bases at J; junction bases unmatched: 4. This CDR3 comprises 18 residues. CDR3 in amino acids: CASSMGLAGGVNTGELFF. As DNA, the CDR3 is TGTGCCAGTAGTATGGGACTAGCGGGAGGTGTAAACACCGGGGAGCTGTTTTTT.

V is TRBV5-4 and J is TRBJ2-1; 8 bases are a match to TRBD1. This CDR3 has 15 residues. Germline CDR1 reads SGHNT; CDR2 reads YYREEE (reference sequence). J was trimmed by 9 bases and V by 3 bases; bases with no gene match: 11. The CDR3 coding sequence is TGTGCCAGCAGCTGGTACATCGGACAGGGCGGTGAGCAGTTCTTC. Its translation: CASSWYIGQGGEQFF.

As DNA, the CDR3 is TGTGCCAGTAGTATAGTCCAGATCCCTGAAGCTTTCTTT. Its protein product is CASSIVQIPEAFF. The chain recombines TRBV19 with TRBJ1-1; D not resolved. The V and J ends lost 1 base and 6 bases respectively, with 9 bases between them. The CDR3 consists of 13 residues. Germline V CDR1 and CDR2: LNHDA, SQIVND (reference sequence).

The chain joins TRBV6-5 to TRBJ2-7, with D tentatively TRBD2 (5 bases). The V gene lost 6 bases and the J gene lost 6 bases, with 18 bases spanning the gap. CDR3 length: 14 amino acids. Per germline, CDR1 MNHEY and CDR2 SVGAGI. The CDR3 DNA sequence: TGTGCCAGCAGCCGGGAACCCTTAGCCAGCGAGCAGTACTTC. This gives the protein CASSREPLASEQYF.

This chain links TRBV6-4 with TRBJ2-3; 8 bases map to TRBD2. CDR1 is MRHNA and CDR2 is SNTAGT in the germline V gene. J gave up 3 bases and V 3 bases, and 5 bases lay outside the gene matches. The CDR3 has 15 residues. CDR3: CASSEVAGITDTQYF. For the CDR3, the DNA is TGTGCCAGCAGTGAAGTAGCGGGGATTACAGATACGCAGTATTTT.

This clone was recorded once. The DNA of the CDR3 is TGTGCCAGCAGTTACTCTCCCATGAACACTGAAGCTTTCTTT. Protein sequence: CASSYSPMNTEAFF. The chain has TRBV6-5 and TRBJ1-1; D unresolved. V shed 0 bases and J shed 0 bases, with 5 bases lying between them. Germline CDR1 MNHEY, CDR2 SVGAGI. The CDR3 consists of 14 residues.

This clone was observed a few times. The chain joins TRBV2 to TRBJ2-7, with D tentatively TRBD1 (7 bases). Germline V gives CDR1 SNHLY, CDR2 FYNNEI. Trimming shortened V by 3 bases and J by 7 bases, and 16 bases separated the two germline ends. The CDR3 consists of 14 residues. The CDR3 loop is CASSELQGGWEQYF. The DNA of the CDR3 is TGTGCCAGCAGTGAGTTGCAGGGGGGTTGGGAGCAGTACTTC.

The chain joins TRBV29-1 to TRBJ2-5; D is perhaps TRBD2 (6 bases). Germline CDR1 and CDR2: SQVTM and ANQGSEA. The V gene lost 7 bases and the J gene lost 1 base, with 13 bases spanning the gap. This CDR3 has 13 residues. CDR3 sequence: CSGSRGFQETQYF. For the CDR3, the DNA is TGCAGCGGAAGTCGGGGGTTCCAAGAGACCCAGTACTTC. The whole variable domain, remainder taken from reference TRBV29-1 and TRBJ2-5, is SAVISQKPSRDICQRGTSLTIQCQVDSQVTMMFWYRQQPGQSLTLIATANQGSEATYESGFVIDKFPISRPNLTFSTLTVSNMSPEDSSIYLCSGSRGFQETQYFGPGTRLLVL.

As DNA, the CDR3 is TGTGCCAGCTCACCGGGACATAGGAACACTGAAGCTTTCTTT. This sequence encodes CASSPGHRNTEAFF. The rearrangement uses TRBV18 and TRBJ1-1; tentative D call: TRBD1 (6 bases). CDR1 and CDR2 from the germline V gene are KGHSH and LQKENI. With 3 bases removed from V and 1 base from J, the gap between germline ends came to 9 bases. The CDR3 is 14 residues long.

The chain is built from TRBV2 and TRBJ2-1, with TRBD1 matching 9 bases. J lost 9 bases, V lost 8 bases, and 8 bases had no gene match. The CDR3 runs to 13 residues. CDR1 is SNHLY, CDR2 FYNNEI, per germline. The CDR3 nucleotides are TGTGCCAGCGGGGGACAGGGCGCGGGTGAGCAGTTCTTC. It specifies CASGGQGAGEQFF.

In its sample, this clone was seen a few times. J is TRBJ1-2 and V is TRBV5-6; no firm D call. Per germline, CDR1 SGHDT and CDR2 YYEEEE. The length of the CDR3 is 12 residues. V was clipped by 0 bases and J by 8 bases, with 8 bases between them. In nucleotides, the CDR3 is TGTGCCAGCAGCTTGGGTTCCGTAGGCTACACCTTC. Translated, it gives CASSLGSVGYTF. Based on the CDR3 plus reference TRBV5-6 and TRBJ1-2, the full variable domain is DAGVTQSPTHLIKTRGQQVTLRCSPKSGHDTVSWYQQALGQGPQFIFQYYEEEERQRGNFPDRFSGHQFPNYSSELNVNALLLGDSALYLCASSLGSVGYTFGSGTRLTVV.

The gene calls are TRBV4-1 and TRBJ2-7; 8 bases map to TRBD2. V was clipped by 4 bases and J by 4 bases; unmatched bases: 3. From germline, CDR1 is MGHRA and CDR2 YSYEKL. The CDR3 sequence is 13 residues long. The CDR3, as DNA: TGCGCCAGCAGCCTCGCGGGAGGTTACGAGCAGTACTTC. Translated: CASSLAGGYEQYF.

This clone was counted only a few times. This rearrangement joins TRBV4-1 to TRBJ1-2; 12 nucleotides line up with TRBD1. CDR1 MGHRA and CDR2 YSYEKL come from the germline V gene. The J segment lost 3 bases and the V segment lost 0 bases, leaving 8 bases of the junction unmatched. The CDR3 runs 18 residues. In DNA form, the CDR3 reads TGCGCCAGCAGCCAAGAGGAGTTTGGGACAGGGGGCTACTATGGCTACACCTTC. This gives the protein CASSQEEFGTGGYYGYTF.

V gene TRBV9 combines with J gene TRBJ2-7; possibly TRBD1 for D (6 bases). This CDR3 region has 16 residues. V was pared by 3 bases and J by 0 bases, with 16 bases between. The germline gives CDR1 SGDLS, CDR2 YYNGEE. CDR3 in amino acids: CASSAGARLSSYEQYF. CDR3 sequence (DNA): TGTGCCAGCAGCGCAGGGGCCCGTCTTAGCTCCTACGAGCAGTACTTC.

DNA of the CDR3: TGTGCCAGCAGTTCTGTTCTAGCGGGGTTCACAGATACGCAGTATTTT. Translated: CASSSVLAGFTDTQYF. This rearrangement joins TRBV28 to TRBJ2-3; 9 bases are shared with TRBD2. V dropped 4 bases and J dropped 2; count of bases not matched to a gene: 7. There are 16 residues in the CDR3. Germline V gene data show CDR1 as MDHEN and CDR2 as SYDVKM.

The chain joins TRBV7-8 to TRBJ1-4; 7 bases align to TRBD1. The CDR3 is 15 amino acids. CDR1 and CDR2 from the germline V gene are SGHVS and FQNEAQ. The V and J ends lost 5 bases and 7 bases, in that order; junction bases with no gene match: 10. CDR3 residues: CASSLTRGRREKLFF. CDR3 nucleotides: TGTGCCAGCAGCCTTACCAGGGGGAGGCGTGAAAAACTGTTTTTT.

This rearrangement joins TRBV6-5 to TRBJ2-7; 7 positions match TRBD2. After removal of 8 bases from V and 2 bases from J, the junction contained 6 bases not matched to a gene. Per germline, CDR1 MNHEY and CDR2 SVGAGI. The CDR3 consists of 13 residues. The CDR3 nucleotides are TGTGCCAGCGCCCTAGCGGAGCCCTACGAGCAGTACTTC. It translates to CASALAEPYEQYF.